What follows is one TCR beta chain and its context. Documented treatment: over 15 received Ad26.COV2.S at low or high dose, single or two shots; about 5 received placebo; per-sample allocation not given. Repertoires come from day 63 after the first vaccine or placebo injection. The data were taken from a study of Ad26.COV2.S vaccination and SARS-CoV-2 variants. The assay was immunoSEQ multiplex PCR, and TCRdb's table has in-frame clones only and misses some. Of roughly 400,000 clones in the sample, 80% to 95% were seen once. The V gene's germline CDR1 is SGHRS and CDR2 YFSETQ. The CDR3 is 12 residues long. V was pared by 4 bases and J by 3 bases, with 7 bases between.

Sequenced here: peripheral blood, sampled in a trial of Ad26.COV2.S vaccine versus placebo. The sequence was collected from a person between 18 and 60 years old who received the Ad26.COV2.S COVID-19 vaccine or a placebo. The chain carries TRBV5-1 and TRBJ1-2; D gene ambiguous. CDR3 region: CASSLRDYGYTF. CDR3 DNA: TGCGCCAGCAGCCTACGGGACTATGGCTACACCTTC. The full variable domain, with the rest looked up from reference TRBV5-1 and TRBJ1-2, is KAGVTQTPRYLIKTRGQQVTLSCSPISGHRSVSWYQQTPGQGLQFLFEYFSETQRNKGNFPGRFSGRQFSNSRSEMNVSTLELGDSALYLCASSLRDYGYTFGSGTRLTVV.